This T cell receptor (beta chain) was sequenced during a study of T cell responses to AZD1222 COVID-19 vaccine. Study-wide results and caveats: Per reports, nearly half of all spike-specific TCRs target regions that are unmutated in variants. Of the AZD1222 recipients, only 5 to 7 were seropositive at baseline. No day 14 peak samples; only post-peak repertoires were characterized. The donors showed a predominance of white British ancestry and of females, with possible underestimation of clonal diversity.

In the case of this clone: Its antigen is currently unknown.

Germline assignment: CDR1 SGHKS and CDR2 YYEKEE (reference sequence). The J segment lost 12 bases and the V segment lost 2 bases, leaving 12 bases of the junction unmatched. This CDR3 comprises 15 residues. Data came from immunoSEQ multiplex PCR; TCRdb stores just in-frame clones and leaves some out. The sample yields over 100,000 clones, approximately 90% seen once. The sequences come from peripheral blood, collected on day 0 of AZD1222 vaccination. This TCR was recovered from an adult in good health. The chain carries TRBV5-5 and TRBJ2-1; 9 positions match TRBD2. CDR3: CASSFSSGDAVRQFF. The DNA of the CDR3 is TGTGCCAGCAGCTTTTCTAGCGGGGACGCCGTACGGCAGTTCTTC. The whole variable domain, filled in from reference TRBV5-5 and TRBJ2-1, reads DAGVTQSPTHLIKTRGQQVTLRCSPISGHKSVSWYQQVLGQGPQFIFQYYEKEERGRGNFPDRFSARQFPNYSSELNVNALLLGDSALYLCASSFSSGDAVRQFFGPGTRLTVL.